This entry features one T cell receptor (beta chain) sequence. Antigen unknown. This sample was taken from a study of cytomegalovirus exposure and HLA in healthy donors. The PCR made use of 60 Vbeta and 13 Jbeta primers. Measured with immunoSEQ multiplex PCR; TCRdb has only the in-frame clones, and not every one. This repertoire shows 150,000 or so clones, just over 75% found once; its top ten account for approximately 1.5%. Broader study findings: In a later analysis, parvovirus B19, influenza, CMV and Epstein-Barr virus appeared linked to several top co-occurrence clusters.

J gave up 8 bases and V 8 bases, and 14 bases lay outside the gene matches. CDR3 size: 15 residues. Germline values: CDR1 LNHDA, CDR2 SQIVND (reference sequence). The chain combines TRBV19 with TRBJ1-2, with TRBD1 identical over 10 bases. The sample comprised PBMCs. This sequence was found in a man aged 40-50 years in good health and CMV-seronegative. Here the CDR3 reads CASDYGGQGFQGYTF. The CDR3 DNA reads TGTGCCAGTGACTACGGGGGACAGGGGTTCCAGGGCTACACCTTC. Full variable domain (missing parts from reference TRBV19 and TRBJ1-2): DGGITQSPKYLFRKEGQNVTLSCEQNLNHDAMYWYRQDPGQGLRLIYYSQIVNDFQKGDIAEGYSVSREKKESFPLTVTSAQKNPTAFYLCASDYGGQGFQGYTFGSGTRLTVV.